The T cell receptor beta chain under discussion was sequenced for a study of T cell clonotyping in hematopoietic cell transplantation. Of note for this clone: Its antigen is still unknown.

Study outcomes and limitations: After transplant, recipient diversity fell while pathologically expanded clonotypes grew through day 180.

The protocol was immunoSEQ multiplex PCR, while the TCRdb copy is restricted to in-frame clones and leaves out a portion. The repertoire holds fewer than 25,000 clones, roughly 90% seen once, with about 3.7% in the top ten. Indicated time point: recipient sample about 28 days before transplant, after cytoreduction. V lost 6 bases to trimming and J lost 7 bases, with 19 bases between them. This CDR3 is built from 15 residues. The germline V gene has CDR1 MNHNS and CDR2 SASEGT. J is TRBJ1-5 and V is TRBV6-1; no clear D. The receptor's source is a young man with biphenotypic leukemia. Some clones in this sample may be carry-over from other donors' samples. The source material was peripheral blood mononuclear cells, sampled before stem cell transplant. The CDR3 is CASRVGGQVGQPQHF. In nucleotides, the CDR3 is TGTGCCAGCAGGGTGGGTGGTCAGGTAGGCCAGCCCCAGCATTTT.